The rows below give T cell receptor beta chains drawn from one sample of a study of T cells in localized non-small cell lung cancer. TCRdb's copy holds only in-frame clones and misses some; the assay was immunoSEQ multiplex PCR. Of more than 12,000 clones listed, approximately 85% are singletons. This specimen was peripheral blood, taken before any cancer treatment. The source of these receptors is a woman aged 35-75 years with stage I lung adenocarcinoma. Both conserved end residues are part of each CDR3. A row's size may be missing; if present it is once, few, many or a size class.

j_call: TRBJ2-1; v_call: TRBV4-2; clone_size: NA; cdr3_length: 17; cdr3_aa: CASSQDLGGSSYNEQFF
j_call: TRBJ1-1; v_call: TRBV5-1; clone_size: NA; cdr3_length: 14; cdr3_aa: CASREDLRNTEAFF
j_call: TRBJ2-6; v_call: TRBV7-6; clone_size: NA; cdr3_length: 19; cdr3_aa: CASSLGRGSTTPGANVLTF
j_call: TRBJ1-2; v_call: TRBV27; clone_size: NA; cdr3_length: 12; cdr3_aa: CASSSLGVGYTF
j_call: TRBJ2-5; v_call: TRBV7-7; clone_size: NA; cdr3_length: 17; cdr3_aa: CASSLEGRGRGQETQYF
j_call: TRBJ2-2; v_call: TRBV25-1; clone_size: few; cdr3_length: 14; cdr3_aa: CASSEEGPTGELFF
j_call: TRBJ1-6; v_call: TRBV30; clone_size: NA; cdr3_length: 12; cdr3_aa: CAWSVQESPLHF
j_call: TRBJ1-1; v_call: TRBV18; clone_size: NA; cdr3_length: 16; cdr3_aa: CASSPSPGTGNTEAFF
j_call: TRBJ2-6; v_call: TRBV5-1; clone_size: NA; cdr3_length: 16; cdr3_aa: CASSFHRDSGANVLTF
j_call: TRBJ1-1; v_call: TRBV11-3; clone_size: NA; cdr3_length: 15; cdr3_aa: CASSLDSGMNTEAFF
j_call: TRBJ2-7; v_call: TRBV27; clone_size: NA; cdr3_length: 17; cdr3_aa: CASSLWGRTVGSYEQYF
j_call: TRBJ2-1; v_call: TRBV2; clone_size: NA; cdr3_length: 13; cdr3_aa: CASSEREGALQFF
j_call: TRBJ2-5; v_call: TRBV9; clone_size: NA; cdr3_length: 13; cdr3_aa: CASSQRGRETQYF
j_call: TRBJ2-5; v_call: TRBV5-5; clone_size: few; cdr3_length: 13; cdr3_aa: CASSLPGQETQYF
j_call: TRBJ2-7; v_call: TRBV6-7; clone_size: NA; cdr3_length: 20; cdr3_aa: CASSYSKVGTGWESPREQYF
j_call: TRBJ1-1; v_call: TRBV18; clone_size: NA; cdr3_length: 14; cdr3_aa: CASSPAEGNTEAFF
j_call: TRBJ2-3; v_call: TRBV7-7; clone_size: once; cdr3_length: 16; cdr3_aa: CASSSGRLGGADTQYF
j_call: TRBJ1-2; v_call: TRBV19; clone_size: NA; cdr3_length: 16; cdr3_aa: CASSAKRSAGTYGYTF
j_call: TRBJ2-5; v_call: TRBV7-9; clone_size: NA; cdr3_length: 13; cdr3_aa: CASSLVYEETQYF
j_call: TRBJ2-5; v_call: TRBV7-7; clone_size: few; cdr3_length: 13; cdr3_aa: CASSFAGGETQYF
j_call: TRBJ2-3; v_call: TRBV6-6; clone_size: NA; cdr3_length: 16; cdr3_aa: CASTPHERAYPDTQYF
j_call: TRBJ2-2; v_call: TRBV19; clone_size: NA; cdr3_length: 18; cdr3_aa: CASTETSGGALSTGELFF
j_call: TRBJ2-1; v_call: TRBV7-9; clone_size: NA; cdr3_length: 18; cdr3_aa: CASSLAYSPAGEINEQFF
j_call: TRBJ1-5; v_call: TRBV18; clone_size: NA; cdr3_length: 15; cdr3_aa: CASSPGVFGNQPQHF
j_call: TRBJ1-2; v_call: TRBV5-6; clone_size: once; cdr3_length: 17; cdr3_aa: CASSLAGDRVLYYGYTF
j_call: TRBJ2-3; v_call: TRBV5-1; clone_size: NA; cdr3_length: 13; cdr3_aa: CASSDPIKDTQYF
j_call: TRBJ2-6; v_call: TRBV11-3; clone_size: NA; cdr3_length: 18; cdr3_aa: CASSIMSISTSRANVLTF
j_call: TRBJ2-3; v_call: TRBV6-6; clone_size: NA; cdr3_length: 13; cdr3_aa: CASRGQSTDTQYF
j_call: TRBJ1-5; v_call: TRBV19; clone_size: NA; cdr3_length: 15; cdr3_aa: CASSIGGGAGQPQHF
j_call: TRBJ2-7; v_call: TRBV7-6; clone_size: NA; cdr3_length: 16; cdr3_aa: CASSAEESSGSYEQYF
j_call: TRBJ1-3; v_call: TRBV7-9; clone_size: NA; cdr3_length: 14; cdr3_aa: CASSLGRGRNTIYF
j_call: TRBJ2-7; v_call: TRBV5-6; clone_size: NA; cdr3_length: 13; cdr3_aa: CASSPDTSYEQYF
j_call: TRBJ2-1; v_call: TRBV4-2; clone_size: NA; cdr3_length: 17; cdr3_aa: CASSQLGTSGGYNEQFF
j_call: TRBJ1-5; v_call: TRBV10-3; clone_size: NA; cdr3_length: 13; cdr3_aa: CAITWDRNQPQHF
j_call: TRBJ1-2; v_call: TRBV5-8; clone_size: NA; cdr3_length: 15; cdr3_aa: CASSFGRQGAYGYTF
j_call: TRBJ1-1; v_call: TRBV18; clone_size: NA; cdr3_length: 13; cdr3_aa: CASSGERGTEAFF
j_call: TRBJ2-2; v_call: TRBV5-6; clone_size: NA; cdr3_length: 15; cdr3_aa: CASSLGTGGTGELFF
j_call: TRBJ2-6; v_call: TRBV5-4; clone_size: NA; cdr3_length: 17; cdr3_aa: CASSLVGRGAGANVLTF
j_call: TRBJ1-5; v_call: TRBV19; clone_size: few; cdr3_length: 14; cdr3_aa: CASSIRQVGQPQHF
j_call: TRBJ1-5; v_call: TRBV19; clone_size: few; cdr3_length: 16; cdr3_aa: CASSMVGGYGNQPQHF
j_call: TRBJ1-2; v_call: TRBV19; clone_size: few; cdr3_length: 15; cdr3_aa: CASHKKGLANYGYTF
j_call: TRBJ2-7; v_call: TRBV7-2; clone_size: NA; cdr3_length: 13; cdr3_aa: CASSLEQGREQYF
j_call: TRBJ2-3; v_call: TRBV2; clone_size: NA; cdr3_length: 13; cdr3_aa: CATRGQVTDTQYF
j_call: TRBJ1-5; v_call: TRBV2; clone_size: NA; cdr3_length: 14; cdr3_aa: CASSDKYSNQPQHF
j_call: TRBJ1-2; v_call: TRBV28; clone_size: NA; cdr3_length: 13; cdr3_aa: CASSEGQEYGYTF
j_call: TRBJ2-5; v_call: TRBV19; clone_size: NA; cdr3_length: 13; cdr3_aa: CASSLTGKETQYF
j_call: TRBJ2-7; v_call: TRBV6-5; clone_size: NA; cdr3_length: 15; cdr3_aa: CASISTGGYPYEQYF
j_call: TRBJ1-2; v_call: TRBV5-1; clone_size: once; cdr3_length: 16; cdr3_aa: CASSPSSGQGNYGYTF
j_call: TRBJ1-1; v_call: TRBV27; clone_size: NA; cdr3_length: 13; cdr3_aa: CASSFEMSTEAFF
j_call: TRBJ2-3; v_call: TRBV6-1; clone_size: NA; cdr3_length: 15; cdr3_aa: CASSPGTGFPDTQYF
j_call: TRBJ1-1; v_call: TRBV7-9; clone_size: few; cdr3_length: 15; cdr3_aa: CASSLAGGGDTEAFF
j_call: TRBJ1-2; v_call: TRBV30; clone_size: NA; cdr3_length: 12; cdr3_aa: CAYGGQAEGYTF
j_call: TRBJ1-2; v_call: TRBV19; clone_size: NA; cdr3_length: 14; cdr3_aa: CASRKSTGTRGYTF